This T cell receptor (beta chain) is drawn from a study of blood T cell repertoires in COVID-19. Cohorts were assigned according to the clinical history that participants reported. Per germline, CDR1 LNHDA and CDR2 SQIVND (reference sequence). With V trimmed by 6 bases and J by 2 bases, 5 bases remained unmatched. This CDR3 has 15 residues. Using immunoSEQ multiplex PCR, the repertoire was profiled, and TCRdb retains in-frame clones only, with some absent. There are over 200,000 clones in the sample; approximately 81% occur only once, and roughly a sixth lies in the top ten. The origin of this receptor is a man aged 40-49 years who had recovered from COVID-19. The V gene is TRBV19, the J gene TRBJ2-2, with 8 bases aligning to TRBD1. Sequenced sample: PBMCs or T cells enriched from blood (not recorded which). The CDR3 DNA reads as TGTGCCAGTAGGAAAGGACAGGGTAACACCGGGGAGCTGTTTTTT. Its translation: CASRKGQGNTGELFF.